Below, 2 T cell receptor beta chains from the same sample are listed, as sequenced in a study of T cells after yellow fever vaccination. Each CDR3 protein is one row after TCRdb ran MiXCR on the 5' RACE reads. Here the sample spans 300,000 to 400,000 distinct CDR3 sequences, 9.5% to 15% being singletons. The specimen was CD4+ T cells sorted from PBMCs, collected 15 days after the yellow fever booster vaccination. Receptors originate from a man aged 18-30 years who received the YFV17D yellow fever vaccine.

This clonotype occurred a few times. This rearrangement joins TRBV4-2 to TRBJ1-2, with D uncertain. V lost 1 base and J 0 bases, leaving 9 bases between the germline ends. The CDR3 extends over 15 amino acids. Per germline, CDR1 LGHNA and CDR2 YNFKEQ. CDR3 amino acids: CASSQANGANYGYTF. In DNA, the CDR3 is TGTGCCAGCAGCCAAGCTAACGGAGCTAACTATGGCTACACCTTC.

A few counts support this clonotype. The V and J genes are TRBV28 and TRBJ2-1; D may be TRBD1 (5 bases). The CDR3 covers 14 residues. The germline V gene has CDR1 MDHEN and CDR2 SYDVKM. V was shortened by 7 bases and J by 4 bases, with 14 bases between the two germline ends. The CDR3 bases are TGTGCCAGCAACCCCGTAGGGGAATACAATGAGCAGTTCTTC. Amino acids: CASNPVGEYNEQFF.